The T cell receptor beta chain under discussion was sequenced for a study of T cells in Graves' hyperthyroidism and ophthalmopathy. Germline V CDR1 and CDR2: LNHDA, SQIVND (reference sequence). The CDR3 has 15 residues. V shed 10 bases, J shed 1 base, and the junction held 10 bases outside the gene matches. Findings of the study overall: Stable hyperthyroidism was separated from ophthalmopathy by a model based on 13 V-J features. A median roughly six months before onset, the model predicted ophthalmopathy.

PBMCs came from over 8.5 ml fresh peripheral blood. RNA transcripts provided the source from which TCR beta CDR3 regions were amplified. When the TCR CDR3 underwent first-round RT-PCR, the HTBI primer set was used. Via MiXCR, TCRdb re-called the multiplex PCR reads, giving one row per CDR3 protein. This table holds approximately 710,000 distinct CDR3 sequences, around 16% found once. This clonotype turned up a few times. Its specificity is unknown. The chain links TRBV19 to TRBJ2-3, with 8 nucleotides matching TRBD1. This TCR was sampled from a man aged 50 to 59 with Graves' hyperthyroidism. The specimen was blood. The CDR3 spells CATLATGVGTDTQYF. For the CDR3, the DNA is TGTGCCACTTTAGCGACAGGGGTCGGCACAGATACGCAGTATTTT.